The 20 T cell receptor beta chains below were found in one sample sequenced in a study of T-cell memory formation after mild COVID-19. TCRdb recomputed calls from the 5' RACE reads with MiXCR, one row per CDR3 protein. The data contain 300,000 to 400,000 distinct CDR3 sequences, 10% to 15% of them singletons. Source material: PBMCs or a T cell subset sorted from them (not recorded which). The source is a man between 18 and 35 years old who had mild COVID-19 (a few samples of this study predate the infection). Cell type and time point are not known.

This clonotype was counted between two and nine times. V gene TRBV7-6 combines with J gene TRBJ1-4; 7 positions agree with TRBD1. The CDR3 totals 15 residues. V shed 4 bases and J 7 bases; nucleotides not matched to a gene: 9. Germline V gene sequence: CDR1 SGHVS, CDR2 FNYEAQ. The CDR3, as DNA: TGTGCCAGCAGCTCAGGACAGGACGGTGGTGAAAAACTGTTTTTT. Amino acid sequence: CASSSGQDGGEKLFF.

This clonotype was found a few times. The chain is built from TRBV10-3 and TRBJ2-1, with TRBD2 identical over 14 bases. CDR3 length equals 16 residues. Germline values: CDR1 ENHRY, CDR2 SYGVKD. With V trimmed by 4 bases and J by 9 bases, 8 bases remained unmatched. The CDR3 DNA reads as TGTGCCATCAGTGGGGGCACAGGACTAGCGGGAGGTGAGCAGTTCTTC. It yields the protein CAISGGTGLAGGEQFF.

Written as DNA, the CDR3 is TGCGCCAGCAGCCAAGTTTCCGGCGGGGTAGAGACCCAGTACTTC. Protein: CASSQVSGGVETQYF. The rearrangement links TRBV4-1 to TRBJ2-5; D is possibly TRBD2 (6 bases). Germline lookup yields CDR1 MGHRA and CDR2 YSYEKL. This CDR3 is 15 amino acids long. V shed 1 base and J shed 4 bases, with 13 bases lying between them.

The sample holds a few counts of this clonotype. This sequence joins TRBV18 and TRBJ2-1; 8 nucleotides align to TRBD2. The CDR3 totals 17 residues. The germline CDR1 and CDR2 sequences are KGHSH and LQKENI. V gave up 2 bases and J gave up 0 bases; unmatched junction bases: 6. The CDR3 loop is CASSPRSGGTSYNEQFF. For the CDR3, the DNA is TGTGCCAGCTCACCAAGGAGCGGGGGAACCTCCTACAATGAGCAGTTCTTC. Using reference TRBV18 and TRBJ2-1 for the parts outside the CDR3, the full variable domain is NAGVMQNPRHLVRRRGQEARLRCSPMKGHSHVYWYRQLPEEGLKFMVYLQKENIIDESGMPKERFSAEFPKEGPSILRIQQVVRGDSAAYFCASSPRSGGTSYNEQFFGPGTRLTVL.

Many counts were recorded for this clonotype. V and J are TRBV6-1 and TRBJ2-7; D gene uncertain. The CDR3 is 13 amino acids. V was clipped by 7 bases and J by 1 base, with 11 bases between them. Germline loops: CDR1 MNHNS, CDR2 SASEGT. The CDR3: CASNRDMSYEQYF. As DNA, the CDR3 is TGTGCCAGCAACCGAGACATGTCCTACGAGCAGTACTTC.

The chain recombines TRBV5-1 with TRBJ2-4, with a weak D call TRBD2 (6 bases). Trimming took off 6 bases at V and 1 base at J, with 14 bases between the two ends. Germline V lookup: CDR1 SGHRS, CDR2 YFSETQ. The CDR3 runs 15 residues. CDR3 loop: CASTDPAGAKNIQYF. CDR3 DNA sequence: TGCGCCAGCACCGACCCGGCGGGGGCCAAAAACATTCAGTACTTC.

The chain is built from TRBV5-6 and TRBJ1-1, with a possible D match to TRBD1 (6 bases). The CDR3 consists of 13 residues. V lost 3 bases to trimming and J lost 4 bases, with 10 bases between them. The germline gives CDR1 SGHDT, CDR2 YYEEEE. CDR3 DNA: TGTGCCAGCAGCTGGGGGGGCTCCACTGAAGCTTTCTTT. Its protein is CASSWGGSTEAFF.

The chain's CDR3 is CASVGNTEAFF. The CDR3 bases are TGTGCCAGCGTGGGGAACACTGAAGCTTTCTTT. The rearrangement uses TRBV11-2 and TRBJ1-1; D not resolved. The germline CDR1 and CDR2 sequences are SGHAT and FQNNGV. The CDR3 contains 11 residues. The V gene lost 8 bases and the J gene lost 1 base, with 5 bases spanning the gap.

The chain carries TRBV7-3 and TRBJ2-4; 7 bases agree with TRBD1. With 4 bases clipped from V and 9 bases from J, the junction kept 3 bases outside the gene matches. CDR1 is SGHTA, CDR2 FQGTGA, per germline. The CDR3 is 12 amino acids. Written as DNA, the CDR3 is TGTGCCAGCAGCTCCAGACAGGGCATTCAGTACTTC. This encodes CASSSRQGIQYF. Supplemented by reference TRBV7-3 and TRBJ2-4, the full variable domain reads GAGVSQTPSNKVTEKGKYVELRCDPISGHTALYWYRQSLGQGPEFLIYFQGTGAADDSGLPNDRFFAVRPEGSVSTLKIQRTERGDSAVYLCASSSRQGIQYFGAGTRLSVL.

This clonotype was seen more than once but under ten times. The CDR3 loop is CASSVPGTSGGPDTQYF. CDR3 nucleotides: TGTGCCAGCAGCGTCCCCGGGACTAGCGGGGGGCCGGATACGCAGTATTTT. The rearrangement uses TRBV7-2 and TRBJ2-3, with 15 bases matching TRBD2. Germline values: CDR1 SGHTA, CDR2 FQGNSA. With V trimmed by 5 bases and J by 6 bases, 9 bases remained unmatched. The CDR3 has 17 amino acids.

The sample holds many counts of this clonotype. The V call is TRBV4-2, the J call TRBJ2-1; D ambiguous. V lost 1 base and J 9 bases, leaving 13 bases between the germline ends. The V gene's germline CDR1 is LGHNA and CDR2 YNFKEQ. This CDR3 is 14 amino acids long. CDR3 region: CASSQGELSGEQFF. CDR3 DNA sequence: TGTGCCAGCAGCCAAGGCGAACTCTCCGGTGAGCAGTTCTTC.

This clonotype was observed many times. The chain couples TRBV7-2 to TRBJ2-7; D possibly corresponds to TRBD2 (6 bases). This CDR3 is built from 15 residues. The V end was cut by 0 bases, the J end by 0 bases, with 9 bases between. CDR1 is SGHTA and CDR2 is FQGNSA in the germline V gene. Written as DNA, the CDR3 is TGTGCCAGCAGCTTAGCTCCGGGAGCCTCCTACGAGCAGTACGTC. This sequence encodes CASSLAPGASYEQYV.

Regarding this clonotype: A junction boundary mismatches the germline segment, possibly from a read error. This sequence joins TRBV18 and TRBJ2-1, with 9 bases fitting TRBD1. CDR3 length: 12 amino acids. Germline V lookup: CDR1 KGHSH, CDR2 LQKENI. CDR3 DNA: TGTGCCAGCTCACCCTCGGGACAGGGAGAGATCTTC. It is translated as CASSPSGQGEIF.

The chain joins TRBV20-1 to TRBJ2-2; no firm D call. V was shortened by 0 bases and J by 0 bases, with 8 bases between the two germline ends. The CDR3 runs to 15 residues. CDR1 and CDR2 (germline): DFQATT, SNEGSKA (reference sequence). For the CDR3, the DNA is TGCAGTGCTAGAGATCAACGGGCGAACACCGGGGAGCTGTTTTTT. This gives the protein CSARDQRANTGELFF.

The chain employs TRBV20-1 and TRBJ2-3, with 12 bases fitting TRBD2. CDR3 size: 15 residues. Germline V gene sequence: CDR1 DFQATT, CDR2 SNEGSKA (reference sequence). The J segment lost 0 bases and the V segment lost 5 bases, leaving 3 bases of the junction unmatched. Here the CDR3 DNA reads TGCAGTGCTGGGACTAGCGGGTTTAGCACAGATACGCAGTATTTT. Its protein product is CSAGTSGFSTDTQYF.

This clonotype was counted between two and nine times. This CDR3 is CASRDRGLANTGELFF. The CDR3 DNA reads as TGTGCCAGTAGGGACAGGGGCCTCGCGAACACCGGGGAGCTGTTTTTT. This chain joins TRBV19 and TRBJ2-2; 9 positions match TRBD1. The CDR3 runs 16 residues. Germline V gene sequence: CDR1 LNHDA, CDR2 SQIVND (reference sequence). V shed 6 bases, J shed 0 bases, and the junction held 5 bases outside the gene matches.

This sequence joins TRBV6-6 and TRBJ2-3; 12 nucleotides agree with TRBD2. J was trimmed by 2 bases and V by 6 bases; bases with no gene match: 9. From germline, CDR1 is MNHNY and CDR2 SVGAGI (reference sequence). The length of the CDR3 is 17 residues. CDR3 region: CASRYGTSGPSTDTQYF. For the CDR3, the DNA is TGTGCCAGCAGGTACGGGACTAGCGGGCCTTCCACAGATACGCAGTATTTT.

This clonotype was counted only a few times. This chain's CDR3 is CASSLTGKGQPQHF. CDR3 DNA sequence: TGTGCCAGCAGCTTAACAGGGAAAGGCCAGCCCCAGCATTTT. J is TRBJ1-5 and V is TRBV7-2; possible D gene TRBD1, 6 bases. V lost 2 bases and J 7 bases, leaving 12 bases between the germline ends. CDR1 and CDR2 from the germline V gene are SGHTA and FQGNSA. The CDR3 covers 14 residues. Combining the CDR3 with reference TRBV7-2 and TRBJ1-5 gives the whole variable domain GAGVSQSPSNKVTEKGKDVELRCDPISGHTALYWYRQSLGQGLEFLIYFQGNSAPDKSGLPSDRFSAERTGGSVSTLTIQRTQQEDSAVYLCASSLTGKGQPQHFGDGTRLSIL.

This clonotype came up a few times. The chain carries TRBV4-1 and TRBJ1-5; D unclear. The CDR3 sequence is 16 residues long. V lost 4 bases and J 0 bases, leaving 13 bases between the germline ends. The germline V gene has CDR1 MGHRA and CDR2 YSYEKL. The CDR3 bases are TGCGCCAGCAGCCCGTATAATGGCTATAGCAATCAGCCCCAGCATTTT. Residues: CASSPYNGYSNQPQHF.

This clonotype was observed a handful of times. This CDR3 is CASSPQGALNTEAFF. CDR3 nucleotides: TGTGCCAGCAGTCCCCAAGGGGCCCTGAACACTGAAGCTTTCTTT. The V and J genes are TRBV12-3 or TRBV12-4 and TRBJ1-1; the D gene is possibly TRBD1 (5 bases). The CDR3 loop spans 15 amino acids. V lost 5 bases to trimming and J lost 0 bases, with 13 bases between them.